This T cell receptor beta chain was sequenced during a study of blood T cell repertoires in COVID-19. Background on the study: There were acute and convalescent COVID-19 samples, and they came from the United States, Italy and Spain. From T cells, B-cell-depleted T cells, or PBMCs came the material, which was cDNA or gDNA.

In the original analysis: Amplification with reference gene primers provided the estimates of nucleated cell counts. The method was immunoSEQ multiplex PCR; TCRdb's version includes in-frame clones alone and lacks a portion of them. D and trimming come from the DNA, and the V and J calls and clone size come from that table. The sample holds about 140,000 clones; around 81% are singletons and the top ten take more than 7%. The sequence came from a human donor in a cohort sampled during active COVID-19. Input material: peripheral blood.

This chain's CDR3 is CASSSGTVNYGYTF. In DNA, the CDR3 is TGTGCCAGCAGTTCCGGGACAGTTAACTATGGCTACACCTTC. The chain recombines TRBV3-1 (or the pseudogene TRBV3-2) with TRBJ1-2; the match to TRBD1 covers 7 bases. CDR3 length equals 14 residues. V lost 6 bases and J lost 1; bases outside the gene matches: 5. Germline lookup yields CDR1 LGHDT and CDR2 YNNKEL (reference sequence).